This TCR beta chain stems from a study of glioma-infiltrating T cells after dendritic cell vaccination. Germline CDR1 reads WSHSY; CDR2 reads SAAADI. The CDR3 is made up of 13 amino acids. Trimming took 0 bases from V and 3 from J, leaving 5 bases between them. Sequenced by immunoSEQ multiplex PCR; TCRdb stores in-frame clones only, minus some. The table lists roughly 96,000 clones, 79% of them singletons, with almost 6% in the top ten. This clonotype was sampled from a human donor with glioblastoma. The specimen comprised blood, sampled before dendritic cell vaccination. V usage is TRBV10-2 and J usage is TRBJ1-1, with D unclear. CDR3 region: CASSESPDTEAFF. CDR3 DNA: TGCGCCAGCAGTGAGTCGCCAGACACTGAAGCTTTCTTT.